Listed below are T cell receptor beta chains from one sample, sequenced in a study of blood T cells in healthy people across ages. One entry per CDR3 protein results from TCRdb running MiXCR on the 5' RACE reads. Altogether roughly 500,000 distinct CDR3 sequences are present, about 26% being singletons, with the ten largest covering around 20%. The sequencing sample was made of blood. The source of these receptors is a woman in her seventies in good health. CDR3s include the opening cysteine and the closing phenylalanine or tryptophan. A D gene is named only where the DNA matches it firmly. Clone size is stated in some rows and not others, as once, few, many or a class when expanded.

V: TRBV5-1; J: TRBJ2-1; size: few; D: -; DNA: TGCGCCAGCAGCTCAACATGGAATGAGCAGTTCTTC; CDR3: CASSSTWNEQFF
V: TRBV20-1; J: TRBJ2-3; size: few; D: TRBD2; DNA: TGCAGTGCCTATATAATTACCGGACTAGCGGGAACAGATACGCAGTATTTT; CDR3: CSAYIITGLAGTDTQYF
V: TRBV13; J: TRBJ2-2; size: few; D: -; DNA: TGTGCCAGCAGCCCTAGATTGAACACCGGGGAGCTGTTTTTT; CDR3: CASSPRLNTGELFF
V: TRBV5-1; J: TRBJ2-3; size: few; D: -; DNA: TGCGCCAGCAGCGGCCGGGACTCTGAAGATACGCAGTATTTT; CDR3: CASSGRDSEDTQYF
V: TRBV6-6; J: TRBJ1-6; size: -; D: -; DNA: TGTGCCCGGCTGAGCTCCTATAATTCACCCCTCCACTTT; CDR3: CARLSSYNSPLHF
V: TRBV10-3; J: TRBJ1-1; size: -; D: -; DNA: TGTGCCATCAGAGATAGCGGGCCTAACACTGAAGCTTTCTTT; CDR3: CAIRDSGPNTEAFF
V: TRBV6-1; J: TRBJ1-2; size: -; D: -; DNA: TGTGCCAGCAGGACAGTAAACTATGGCTACACCTTC; CDR3: CASRTVNYGYTF
V: TRBV4-3; J: TRBJ1-1; size: -; D: TRBD1; DNA: TGCGCCAGCAGCCAAGACGACAGGGGGAACACTGAAGCTTTCTTT; CDR3: CASSQDDRGNTEAFF
V: TRBV18; J: TRBJ1-4; size: few; D: -; DNA: TGTGCCAGCTCCATGTCGTTGCAGGATGAAAAACTGTTTTTT; CDR3: CASSMSLQDEKLFF
V: TRBV3-1; J: TRBJ2-5; size: few; D: -; DNA: TGTGCCAGCAGCCTGGGAGTTCCTAGCGTCGGGGAGACCCAGTACTTC; CDR3: CASSLGVPSVGETQYF
V: TRBV20-1; J: TRBJ2-2; size: -; D: -; DNA: TGCAGTGCAACTACTACCGGGACAAACACCGGGGAGCTGTTTTTT; CDR3: CSATTTGTNTGELFF
V: TRBV6-6; J: TRBJ2-5; size: -; D: -; DNA: TGTGCCAGCAGCCGCCCCACCTACAAGCAGTACTTC; CDR3: CASSRPTYKQYF
V: TRBV20-1; J: TRBJ2-7; size: few; D: TRBD2; DNA: TGCAGTGCCCGCCCCGGGACTAGAAGCTCCTACGAGCAGTACTTC; CDR3: CSARPGTRSSYEQYF
V: TRBV20-1; J: TRBJ2-1; size: -; D: TRBD2; DNA: TGCAGTGCTAGAAACCCCGGGACTAGCATCAACAATGAGCAGTTCTTC; CDR3: CSARNPGTSINNEQFF
V: TRBV20-1; J: TRBJ2-4; size: -; D: TRBD1; DNA: TGCAGTTCGGGACAGGGCAAAAACATTCAGTACTTC; CDR3: CSSGQGKNIQYF
V: TRBV20-1; J: TRBJ2-5; size: few; D: TRBD2; DNA: TGCAGCCTACTAGCGGGGGGCGGGGAGACCCAGTACTTC; CDR3: CSLLAGGGETQYF
V: TRBV18; J: TRBJ2-1; size: -; D: -; DNA: TGTGCCAGCTCACCCGCGGTCCGACACAAGTCCGAGCAGTTCTTC; CDR3: CASSPAVRHKSEQFF